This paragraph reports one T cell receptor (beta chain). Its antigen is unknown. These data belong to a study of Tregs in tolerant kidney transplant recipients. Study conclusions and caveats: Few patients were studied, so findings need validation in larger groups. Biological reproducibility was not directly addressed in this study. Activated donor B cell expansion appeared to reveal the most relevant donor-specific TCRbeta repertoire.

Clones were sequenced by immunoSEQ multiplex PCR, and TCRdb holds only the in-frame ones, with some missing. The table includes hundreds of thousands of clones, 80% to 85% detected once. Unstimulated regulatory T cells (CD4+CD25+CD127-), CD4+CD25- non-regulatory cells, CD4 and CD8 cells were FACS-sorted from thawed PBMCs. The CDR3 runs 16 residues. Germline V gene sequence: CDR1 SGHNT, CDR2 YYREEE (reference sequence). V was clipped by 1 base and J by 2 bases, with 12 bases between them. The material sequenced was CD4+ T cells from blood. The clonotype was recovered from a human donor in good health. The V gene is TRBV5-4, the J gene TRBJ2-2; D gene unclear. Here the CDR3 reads CASSLKGAINTGELFF. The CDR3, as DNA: TGTGCCAGCAGCTTGAAGGGCGCGATCAACACCGGGGAGCTGTTTTTT.